This TCR beta chain is from a study of control samples from healthy donors and cancer patients. Between the trimmed V and J ends, which lost 3 bases and 5 bases, there was a span of 16 bases. Germline-derived CDR1 and CDR2 are LNHDA and SQIVND (reference sequence). The CDR3 is 15 amino acids. The table came from immunoSEQ multiplex PCR; TCRdb's copy has only in-frame clones and leaves some out. The sample has over 150,000 clones; around 90% are singletons. The specimen sequenced was blood. V usage is TRBV19 and J usage is TRBJ2-5; a weak D match, TRBD2 (6 bases). This clonotype originated in a middle-aged woman in good health. The CDR3 DNA is TGTGCCAGTAGTATCCGAGGACTATGGGGGGAGACCCAGTACTTC. Its translation is CASSIRGLWGETQYF. Supplemented by reference TRBV19 and TRBJ2-5, the full variable domain reads DGGITQSPKYLFRKEGQNVTLSCEQNLNHDAMYWYRQDPGQGLRLIYYSQIVNDFQKGDIAEGYSVSREKKESFPLTVTSAQKNPTAFYLCASSIRGLWGETQYFGPGTRLLVL.